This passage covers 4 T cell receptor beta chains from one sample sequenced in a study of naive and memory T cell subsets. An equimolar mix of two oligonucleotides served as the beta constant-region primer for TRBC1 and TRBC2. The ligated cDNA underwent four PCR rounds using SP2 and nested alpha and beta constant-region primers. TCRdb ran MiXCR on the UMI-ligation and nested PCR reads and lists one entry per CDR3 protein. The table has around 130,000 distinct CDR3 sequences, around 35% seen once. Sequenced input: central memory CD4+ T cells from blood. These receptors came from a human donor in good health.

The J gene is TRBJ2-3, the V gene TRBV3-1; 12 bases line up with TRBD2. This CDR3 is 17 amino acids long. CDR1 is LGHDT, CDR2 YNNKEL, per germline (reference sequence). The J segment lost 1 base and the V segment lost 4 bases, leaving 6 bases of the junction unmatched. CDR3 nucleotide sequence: TGTGCCAGCAGCCTCCGACTAGCGGGAGATGGCACAGATACGCAGTATTTT. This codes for CASSLRLAGDGTDTQYF.

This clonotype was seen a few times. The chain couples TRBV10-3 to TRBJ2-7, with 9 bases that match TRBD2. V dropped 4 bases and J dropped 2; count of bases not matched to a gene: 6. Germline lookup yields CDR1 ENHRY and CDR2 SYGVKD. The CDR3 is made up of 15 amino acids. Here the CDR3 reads CAISATSGLTYEQYF. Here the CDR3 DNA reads TGTGCCATCAGTGCCACTAGCGGGTTGACCTACGAGCAGTACTTC.

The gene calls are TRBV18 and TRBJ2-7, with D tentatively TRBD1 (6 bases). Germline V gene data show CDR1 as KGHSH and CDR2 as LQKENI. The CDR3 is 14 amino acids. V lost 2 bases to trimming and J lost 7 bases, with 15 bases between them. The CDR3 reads CASSPEQGRGEQYF. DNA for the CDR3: TGTGCCAGCTCACCAGAACAGGGTAGGGGGGAGCAGTACTTC.

The CDR3 region is CASSVVMNTEAFF. CDR3 sequence (DNA): TGTGCCAGCAGCGTAGTCATGAACACTGAAGCTTTCTTT. The J gene is TRBJ1-1, the V gene TRBV9; D remains ambiguous. The CDR3 spans 13 residues. CDR1 and CDR2 from the germline V gene are SGDLS and YYNGEE. V shed 0 bases and J shed 0 bases, with 3 bases lying between them.